Shown below are 28 T cell receptor beta chains from a single sample sequenced in a study of beta chain features in type 1 diabetes. Every isolated RNA sample was fully reverse transcribed, so sequencing captured expressed TCRB transcripts. Clones were read by immunoSEQ multiplex PCR, and TCRdb kept only the in-frame ones, dropping some. The sample shows 450,000 or so clones, 9.5% to 12% of them seen only once. Sequenced material: naive CD4+ T cells from blood. The receptors were gathered from a woman aged 18-29 years in good health.

The chain combines TRBV18 with TRBJ2-1, with D perhaps TRBD1 (5 bases). Germline V gives CDR1 KGHSH, CDR2 LQKENI. The CDR3 consists of 15 residues. Trimming shortened V by 4 bases and J by 7 bases, and 17 bases separated the two germline ends. CDR3 DNA: TGTGCCAGCTCACAGACAGCTGGGGTGAGGAATGAGCAGTTCTTC. It yields the protein CASSQTAGVRNEQFF.

This clone was observed many times. This chain links TRBV23-1 with TRBJ2-7; either TRBD1 or TRBD2 may fit D (5 bases each). TRBV23-1 is filed as an ORF, its function uncertain. The CDR3 consists of 15 residues. V lost 3 bases, J lost 7 bases, and 19 bases lay in between. Here the CDR3 reads CASSQFRGPMREQYF. The CDR3 nucleotides are TGCGCCAGCAGTCAGTTCCGGGGCCCCATGAGGGAGCAGTACTTC.

This clone was detected a few times. A junction boundary mismatches the germline segment, possibly from a read error. The chain is built from TRBV2 and TRBJ1-5, with D perhaps matching TRBD1 (5 bases). CDR3 length equals 12 residues. Germline V gene lookup returns CDR1 SNHLY and CDR2 FYNNEI. CDR3 residues: CASSPAPGVRVF. The CDR3 DNA reads as TGTGCCAGCAGCCCTGCCCCGGGGGTGCGAGTGTTT.

This rearrangement joins TRBV10-3 to TRBJ2-1; 12 bases are shared with TRBD2. Per the germline V gene, CDR1 is ENHRY and CDR2 is SYGVKD. The V segment lost 6 bases and the J segment 1 base; nucleotides outside the gene matches: 7. The CDR3 spans 17 residues. CDR3 residues: CAIRGTSGLTSYNEQFF. CDR3 DNA: TGTGCCATCAGGGGGACTAGCGGGCTTACATCCTACAATGAGCAGTTCTTC.

CDR3 protein: CASSQEGQGWGWADEQFF. CDR3 sequence (DNA): TGTGCCAGCAGCCAAGAAGGCCAGGGATGGGGTTGGGCGGATGAGCAGTTCTTC. V usage is TRBV4-2 and J usage is TRBJ2-1; D is perhaps TRBD1 (5 bases). This CDR3 contains 18 residues. V lost 0 bases, J lost 8 bases, and 23 bases lay in between. CDR1 LGHNA and CDR2 YNFKEQ come from the germline V gene.

This chain connects TRBV6-5 to TRBJ1-2; 8 bases map to TRBD1. CDR3 size: 15 residues. The J segment lost 5 bases and the V segment lost 1 base, leaving 6 bases of the junction unmatched. Germline lookup yields CDR1 MNHEY and CDR2 SVGAGI. In DNA form, the CDR3 reads TGTGCCAGCAGTTACTTGGGACAGGCACAATATGGCTACACCTTC. This encodes CASSYLGQAQYGYTF.

Only a few counts were recorded for this clone. The J gene is TRBJ2-4, the V gene TRBV11-3; maybe TRBD1 (6 bases). The CDR3 has 16 residues. Trimming cost V 5 bases and J 0 bases, with 14 bases left between them. Germline assignment: CDR1 SGHNT and CDR2 YENEEA. The DNA for the CDR3 is TGTGCCAGCAGCCAAGGACAGTCCCTAGCCAAAAACATTCAGTACTTC. Its protein product is CASSQGQSLAKNIQYF.

This chain uses TRBV28 with TRBJ2-5, with D possibly matching TRBD1 (6 bases). The length of the CDR3 is 14 residues. The germline V gene encodes CDR1 MDHEN and CDR2 SYDVKM. V dropped 3 bases and J dropped 6 bases, with 14 bases sitting between them. The CDR3 DNA sequence: TGTGCCAGCAGTTTGGCCCAGGGGCTGAAGACCCAGTACTTC. Translation: CASSLAQGLKTQYF.

The chain employs TRBV7-2 and TRBJ2-2, with 11 bases fitting TRBD1. Trimming at V came to 3 bases and at J to 7 bases, leaving 4 bases not matched to a gene. Germline V CDR1 and CDR2: SGHTA, FQGNSA. The CDR3 has 15 amino acids. CDR3 region: CASSFRDRGGGELFF. In DNA form, the CDR3 reads TGTGCCAGCAGCTTCCGGGACAGGGGGGGCGGGGAGCTGTTTTTT.

The chain links TRBV6-5 to TRBJ2-1, with D uncertain. CDR1 is MNHEY, CDR2 SVGAGI, per germline. This CDR3 region has 11 residues. Deletions cut 11 bases from V and 1 base from J, with 6 bases between. CDR3 coding DNA: TGTGCCTGCTTATCCTACAATGAGCAGTTCTTC. Residues: CACLSYNEQFF.

V usage is TRBV11-3 and J usage is TRBJ2-7, with TRBD2 as a possible D gene (5 bases). Trimming cost V 3 bases and J 0 bases, with 12 bases left between them. From germline, CDR1 is SGHNT and CDR2 YENEEA. This CDR3 comprises 15 residues. The CDR3 protein is CASSFGSASSYEQYF. CDR3 nucleotide sequence: TGTGCCAGCAGCTTTGGTAGCGCCAGCTCCTACGAGCAGTACTTC.

J is TRBJ2-1 and V is TRBV11-2; 7 nucleotides match TRBD2. V shed 5 bases and J 2 bases; nucleotides not matched to a gene: 3. Looked up from germline, CDR1 is SGHAT and CDR2 is FQNNGV. The CDR3 is made up of 14 amino acids. CDR3 sequence: CASSTGGPYNEQFF. The DNA for the CDR3 is TGTGCCAGCAGCACGGGAGGACCCTACAATGAGCAGTTCTTC.

This clone was seen more than once but under ten times. The chain couples TRBV28 to TRBJ2-1; tentatively, D is TRBD2 (6 bases). The CDR3 runs to 15 residues. The V gene lost 1 base and the J gene lost 7 bases, with 14 bases spanning the gap. The germline V gene encodes CDR1 MDHEN and CDR2 SYDVKM. CDR3 DNA sequence: TGTGCCAGCAGTTTATTTGGGGGGTGGAGTAATGAGCAGTTCTTC. This translates into CASSLFGGWSNEQFF.

This sequence joins TRBV5-1 and TRBJ1-5; D is perhaps TRBD1 (6 bases). This CDR3 has 15 residues. Germline-derived CDR1 and CDR2 are SGHRS and YFSETQ. V dropped 0 bases and J dropped 4 bases, with 11 bases sitting between them. The CDR3 sequence is CASSLGRGPNQPQHF. The CDR3 coding sequence is TGCGCCAGCAGCTTGGGCAGGGGACCGAATCAGCCCCAGCATTTT.

This clone appeared a few times. This rearrangement joins TRBV10-3 to TRBJ1-2, with 7 bases identical to TRBD1. The CDR3 is made up of 13 amino acids. V was clipped by 6 bases and J by 4 bases; unmatched bases: 5. The germline gives CDR1 ENHRY, CDR2 SYGVKD. CDR3 sequence reads: CAIRGRQGYGYTF. The DNA for the CDR3 is TGTGCCATCAGGGGTCGACAGGGCTATGGCTACACCTTC.

The chain couples TRBV5-1 to TRBJ2-1; a possible D gene is TRBD1 (5 bases). V was pared by 4 bases and J by 3 bases, with 14 bases between. The CDR3 totals 15 residues. Germline CDR1 reads SGHRS; CDR2 reads YFSETQ. The CDR3 region is CASSPQGYFYNEQFF. The CDR3 DNA is TGCGCCAGCAGCCCGCAGGGATACTTCTACAATGAGCAGTTCTTC.

This clone was picked up a small number of times. The V and J genes are TRBV7-9 and TRBJ2-1; D is unresolved. V lost 6 bases and J 9 bases, leaving 12 bases between the germline ends. Germline V gene sequence: CDR1 SEHNR, CDR2 FQNEAQ (reference sequence). This CDR3 region has 12 residues. CDR3 sequence (DNA): TGTGCCAGCAGTCCCCTAGTTGGTGAGCAGTTCTTC. Translation: CASSPLVGEQFF.

A single count supports this clone. The chain recombines TRBV7-2 with TRBJ2-3, with TRBD2 as a possible D gene (5 bases). The V gene's germline CDR1 is SGHTA and CDR2 FQGNSA. This CDR3 has 16 residues. V shed 7 bases and J shed 2 bases, with 19 bases lying between them. The CDR3 reads CASTPLGSGLTDTQYF. In DNA form, the CDR3 reads TGTGCCAGCACCCCCCTAGGGAGCGGACTCACAGATACGCAGTATTTT.

The rearrangement joins TRBV10-3 to TRBJ2-3; D possibly corresponds to TRBD2 (6 bases). Trimming left V 8 bases short and J 3 bases short, with 12 bases between. The germline CDR1 and CDR2 sequences are ENHRY and SYGVKD. The CDR3 is 13 amino acids. For the CDR3, the DNA is TGTGCCATCCAGCGGGTCCTGACAGATACGCAGTATTTT. This gives the protein CAIQRVLTDTQYF.

The chain uses TRBV11-2 and TRBJ2-7; 8 bases line up with TRBD2. The CDR3 is made up of 14 amino acids. Germline loops: CDR1 SGHAT, CDR2 FQNNGV. The V segment lost 5 bases and the J segment 6 bases; nucleotides outside the gene matches: 9. CDR3: CASSITSGAPEQYF. The CDR3 nucleotides read TGTGCCAGCAGCATCACTAGCGGAGCACCCGAGCAGTACTTC. The whole variable domain, remainder taken from reference TRBV11-2 and TRBJ2-7, is EAGVAQSPRYKIIEKRQSVAFWCNPISGHATLYWYQQILGQGPKLLIQFQNNGVVDDSQLPKDRFSAERLKGVDSTLKIQPAKLEDSAVYLCASSITSGAPEQYFGPGTRLTVT.

The V call is TRBV30, the J call TRBJ2-1; 9 bases align to TRBD2. Trimming removed 7 bases from V and 4 bases from J; junction bases left unmatched: 11. Germline V lookup: CDR1 GTSNPN, CDR2 SVGIG (reference sequence). The CDR3 is 15 residues long. DNA of the CDR3: TGTGCCTCGGCCTCCGGGACTAGCAGTTACAATGAGCAGTTCTTC. Protein: CASASGTSSYNEQFF. The variable domain in full, completed from reference TRBV30 and TRBJ2-1, reads SQTIHQWPATLVQPVGSPLSLECTVEGTSNPNLYWYRQAAGRGLQLLFYSVGIGQISSEVPQNLSASRPQDRQFILSSKKLLLSDSGFYLCASASGTSSYNEQFFGPGTRLTVL.

A few counts support this clone. The chain recombines TRBV5-1 with TRBJ2-1; no clear D gene. The CDR3 totals 12 residues. Germline assignment: CDR1 SGHRS and CDR2 YFSETQ. Trimming pared 2 bases from V and 10 bases from J, leaving 10 bases between. The CDR3 DNA follows: TGCGCCAGCAGCTTACCGCCCGCGGAGCAGTTCTTC. This gives the protein CASSLPPAEQFF.

V and J are TRBV23-1 and TRBJ1-2; D might be TRBD1 (6 bases). Being an ORF, TRBV23-1 has a function that is uncertain. The CDR3 has 15 residues. The germline V and J ends were trimmed by 1 base and 0 bases, with 9 bases remaining between them. Here the CDR3 DNA reads TGCGCCAGCAGTCAATTCGGACAGCCTAACTATGGCTACACCTTC. Residues: CASSQFGQPNYGYTF.

The chain recombines TRBV29-1 with TRBJ1-2; TRBD1 aligns across 7 bases. This CDR3 has 11 residues. The V and J ends lost 5 bases and 11 bases, in that order; junction bases with no gene match: 8. The germline V gene encodes CDR1 SQVTM and CDR2 ANQGSEA. The CDR3 coding sequence is TGCAGCGTTCTTGGACAGGAGATATACACCTTC. Translation: CSVLGQEIYTF.

This chain connects TRBV18 to TRBJ1-2; tentatively, D is TRBD1 (5 bases). Trimming took off 0 bases at V and 2 bases at J, with 16 bases between the two ends. Germline V lookup: CDR1 KGHSH, CDR2 LQKENI. This CDR3 contains 17 residues. The CDR3 loop is CASSPPGGYRTNYGYTF. As DNA, the CDR3 is TGTGCCAGCTCACCACCTGGGGGTTACAGGACAAACTATGGCTACACCTTC.

The J gene is TRBJ1-3, the V gene TRBV7-3; D remains unclear. CDR3 length equals 14 residues. The V end was cut by 1 base, the J end by 0 bases, with 4 bases between. CDR1 and CDR2 from the germline V gene are SGHTA and FQGTGA. The CDR3 bases are TGTGCCAGCAGCTTAAGTAGCTCTGGAAACACCATATATTTT. Amino acid sequence: CASSLSSSGNTIYF.

This clone was found a few times. Written as DNA, the CDR3 is TGTGCCAGTTCCGCGCTGAATAGCGGGGTCAATGAGCAGTTCTTC. Translating it yields CASSALNSGVNEQFF. V and J are TRBV19 and TRBJ2-1; 8 bases fit TRBD2. Germline V gene lookup returns CDR1 LNHDA and CDR2 SQIVND (reference sequence). V shed 8 bases, J shed 6 bases, and the junction held 12 bases outside the gene matches. This CDR3 has 15 amino acids.

This clone was seen more than once but under ten times. This rearrangement joins TRBV7-2 to TRBJ2-7; TRBD1 or TRBD2 may be the D gene (6 bases each). V was trimmed by 1 base and J by 2 bases, leaving 9 bases between them. The CDR3 runs 14 residues. From germline, CDR1 is SGHTA and CDR2 FQGNSA. This CDR3 is CASSLEGGAYEQYV. DNA of the CDR3: TGTGCCAGCAGCTTAGAGGGGGGAGCCTACGAGCAGTACGTC.